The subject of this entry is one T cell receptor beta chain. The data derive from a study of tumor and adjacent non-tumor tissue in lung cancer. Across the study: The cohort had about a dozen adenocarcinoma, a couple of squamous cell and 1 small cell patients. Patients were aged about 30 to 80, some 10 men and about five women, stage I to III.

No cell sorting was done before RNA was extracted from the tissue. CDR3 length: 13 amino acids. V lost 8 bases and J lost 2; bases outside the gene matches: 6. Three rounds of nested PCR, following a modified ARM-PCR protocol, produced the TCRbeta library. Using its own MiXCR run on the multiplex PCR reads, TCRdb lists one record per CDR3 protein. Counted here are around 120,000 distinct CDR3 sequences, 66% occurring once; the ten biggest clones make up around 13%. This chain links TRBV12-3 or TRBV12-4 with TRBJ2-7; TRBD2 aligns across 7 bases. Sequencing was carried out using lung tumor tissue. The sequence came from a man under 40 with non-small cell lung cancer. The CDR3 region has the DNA TGTGCCAGCGTGGTCGGGGGGACCTACGAGCAGTACTTC. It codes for CASVVGGTYEQYF.